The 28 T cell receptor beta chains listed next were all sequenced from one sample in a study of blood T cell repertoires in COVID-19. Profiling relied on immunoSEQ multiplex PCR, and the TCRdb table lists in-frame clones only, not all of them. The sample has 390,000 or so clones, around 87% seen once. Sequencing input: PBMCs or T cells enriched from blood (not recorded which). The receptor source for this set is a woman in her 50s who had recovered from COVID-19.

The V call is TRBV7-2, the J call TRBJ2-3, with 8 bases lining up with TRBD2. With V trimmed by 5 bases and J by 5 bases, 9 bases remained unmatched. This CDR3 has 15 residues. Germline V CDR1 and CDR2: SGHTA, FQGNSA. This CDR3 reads CASSPQRGMEDTQYF. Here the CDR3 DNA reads TGTGCCAGCAGCCCACAGCGGGGGATGGAAGATACGCAGTATTTT.

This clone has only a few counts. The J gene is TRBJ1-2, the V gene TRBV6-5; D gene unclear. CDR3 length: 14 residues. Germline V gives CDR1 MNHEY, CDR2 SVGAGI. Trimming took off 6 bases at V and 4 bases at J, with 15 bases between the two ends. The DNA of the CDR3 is TGTGCCAGCAGACCCCGGGAAACCTTCTATGGCTACACCTTC. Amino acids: CASRPRETFYGYTF.

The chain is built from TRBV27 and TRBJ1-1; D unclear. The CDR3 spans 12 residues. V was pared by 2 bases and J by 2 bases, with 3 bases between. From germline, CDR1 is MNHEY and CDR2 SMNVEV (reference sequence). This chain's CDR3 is CASSLPNTEAFF. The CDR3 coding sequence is TGTGCCAGCAGTTTACCTAACACTGAAGCTTTCTTT.

The CDR3 nucleotides are TGTGCCACCAGTCTAGACGCAGACTCTGGAAACACCATATATTTT. This sequence encodes CATSLDADSGNTIYF. J is TRBJ1-3 and V is TRBV24-1; no clear D gene. V was shortened by 6 bases and J by 0 bases, with 11 bases between the two germline ends. Germline lookup yields CDR1 KGHDR and CDR2 SFDVKD. The CDR3 has 15 residues.

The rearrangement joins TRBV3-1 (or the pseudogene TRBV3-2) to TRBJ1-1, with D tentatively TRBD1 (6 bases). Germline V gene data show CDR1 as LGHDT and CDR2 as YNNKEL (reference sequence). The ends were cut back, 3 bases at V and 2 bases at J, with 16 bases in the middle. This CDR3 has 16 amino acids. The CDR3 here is CASSHRGKGLNTEAFF. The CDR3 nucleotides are TGTGCCAGCAGCCACAGGGGAAAGGGCCTCAACACTGAAGCTTTCTTT.

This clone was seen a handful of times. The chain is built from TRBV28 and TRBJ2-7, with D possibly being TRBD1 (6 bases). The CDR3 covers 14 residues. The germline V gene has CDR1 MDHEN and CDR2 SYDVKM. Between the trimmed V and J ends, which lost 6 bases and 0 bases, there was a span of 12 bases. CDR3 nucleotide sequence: TGTGCCAGCAGGTCAGGGGCTCCCTCCTACGAGCAGTACTTC. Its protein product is CASRSGAPSYEQYF.

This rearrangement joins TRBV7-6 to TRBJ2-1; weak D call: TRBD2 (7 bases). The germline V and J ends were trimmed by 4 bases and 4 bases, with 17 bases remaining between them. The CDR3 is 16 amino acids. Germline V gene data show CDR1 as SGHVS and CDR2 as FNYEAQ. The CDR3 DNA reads TGTGCCAGCAGCTGGGGGGGGCTAGCGGATTACAATGAGCAGTTCTTC. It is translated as CASSWGGLADYNEQFF.

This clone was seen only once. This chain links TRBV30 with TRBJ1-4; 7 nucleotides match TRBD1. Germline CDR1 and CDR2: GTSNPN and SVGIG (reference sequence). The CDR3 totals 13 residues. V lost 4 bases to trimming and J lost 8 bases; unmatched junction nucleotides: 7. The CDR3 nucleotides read TGTGCCTGGACCTTCGGGACAGCAGAAAAACTGTTTTTT. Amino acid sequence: CAWTFGTAEKLFF.

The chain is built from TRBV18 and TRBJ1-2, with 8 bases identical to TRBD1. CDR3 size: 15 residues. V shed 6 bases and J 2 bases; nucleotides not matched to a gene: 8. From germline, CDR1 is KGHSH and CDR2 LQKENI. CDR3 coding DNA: TGTGCCAGCTCTACGGGGGCAGGGGGCAACTATGGCTACACCTTC. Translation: CASSTGAGGNYGYTF.

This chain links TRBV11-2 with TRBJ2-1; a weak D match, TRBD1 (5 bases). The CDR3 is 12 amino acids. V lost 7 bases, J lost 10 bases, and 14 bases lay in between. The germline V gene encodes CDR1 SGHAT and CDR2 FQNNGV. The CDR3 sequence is CASTTFGAEQFF. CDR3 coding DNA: TGTGCCAGCACCACGTTTGGGGCAGAGCAGTTCTTC.

The CDR3 here is CASSLAGALSGNTIYF. CDR3 nucleotides: TGTGCCAGCAGCTTGGCAGGGGCGCTCTCTGGAAACACCATATATTTT. The chain carries TRBV5-4 and TRBJ1-3; maybe TRBD1 (6 bases). CDR3 length equals 16 residues. Germline CDR1 is SGHNT and CDR2 is YYREEE (reference sequence). Deletions cut 0 bases from V and 0 bases from J, with 10 bases between.

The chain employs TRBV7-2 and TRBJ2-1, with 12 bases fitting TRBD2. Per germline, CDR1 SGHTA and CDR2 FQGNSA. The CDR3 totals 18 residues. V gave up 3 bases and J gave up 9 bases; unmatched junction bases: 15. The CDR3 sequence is CASSFSPASSGGALEQFF. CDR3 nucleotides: TGTGCCAGCAGCTTTAGTCCCGCCTCTAGCGGGGGGGCACTTGAGCAGTTCTTC.

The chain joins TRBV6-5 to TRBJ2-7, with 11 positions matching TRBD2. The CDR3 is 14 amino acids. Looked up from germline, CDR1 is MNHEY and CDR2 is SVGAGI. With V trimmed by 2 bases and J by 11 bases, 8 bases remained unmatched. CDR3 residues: CASSYGLAGGREYF. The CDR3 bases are TGTGCCAGCAGTTACGGGCTAGCGGGGGGCAGGGAGTACTTC.

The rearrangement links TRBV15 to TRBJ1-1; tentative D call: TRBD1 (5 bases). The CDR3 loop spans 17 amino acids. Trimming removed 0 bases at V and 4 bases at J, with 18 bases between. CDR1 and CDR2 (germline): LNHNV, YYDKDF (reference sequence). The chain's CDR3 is CATSRDGSEGQSTEAFF. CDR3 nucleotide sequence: TGTGCCACCAGCAGAGATGGATCGGAGGGGCAGAGCACTGAAGCTTTCTTT.

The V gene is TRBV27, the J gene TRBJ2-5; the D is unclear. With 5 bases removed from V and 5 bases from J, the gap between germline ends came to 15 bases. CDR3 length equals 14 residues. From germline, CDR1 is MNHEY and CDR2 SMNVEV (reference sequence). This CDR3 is CASSARGPRETQYF. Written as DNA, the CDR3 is TGTGCCAGCAGTGCCCGTGGGCCCCGGGAGACCCAGTACTTC.

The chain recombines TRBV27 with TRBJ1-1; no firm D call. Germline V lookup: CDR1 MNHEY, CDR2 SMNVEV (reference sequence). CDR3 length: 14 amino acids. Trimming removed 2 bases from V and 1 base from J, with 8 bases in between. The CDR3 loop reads CASSLLSRNTEAFF. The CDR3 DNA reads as TGTGCCAGCAGTTTACTCTCGAGGAACACTGAAGCTTTCTTT.

CDR3: CASSGWTKNIQYF. In nucleotides, the CDR3 is TGTGCCAGCAGTGGATGGACTAAGAACATTCAGTACTTC. The chain carries TRBV2 and TRBJ2-4; D possibly corresponds to TRBD2 (6 bases). Deletions cut 4 bases from V and 7 bases from J, with 11 bases between. The CDR3 contains 13 residues. Germline-derived CDR1 and CDR2 are SNHLY and FYNNEI.

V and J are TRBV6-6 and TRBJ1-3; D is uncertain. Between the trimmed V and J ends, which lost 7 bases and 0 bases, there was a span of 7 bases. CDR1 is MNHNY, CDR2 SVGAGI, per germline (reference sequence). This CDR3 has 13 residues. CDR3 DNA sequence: TGTGCCAGCACCGAGAGCTCTGGAAACACCATATATTTT. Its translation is CASTESSGNTIYF.

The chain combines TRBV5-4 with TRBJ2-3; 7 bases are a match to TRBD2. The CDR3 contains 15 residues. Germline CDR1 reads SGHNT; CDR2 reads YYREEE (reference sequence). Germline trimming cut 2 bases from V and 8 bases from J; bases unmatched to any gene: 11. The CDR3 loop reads CASSLGSSGKGTQYF. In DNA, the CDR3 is TGTGCCAGCAGCTTAGGTTCTAGCGGAAAGGGTACGCAGTATTTT. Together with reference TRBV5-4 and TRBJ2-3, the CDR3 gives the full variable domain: ETGVTQSPTHLIKTRGQQVTLRCSSQSGHNTVSWYQQALGQGPQFIFQYYREEENGRGNFPPRFSGLQFPNYSSELNVNALELDDSALYLCASSLGSSGKGTQYFGPGTRLTVL.

CDR3 protein: CASTAGRGRGVGTEAFF. The CDR3 DNA reads TGCGCCAGCACCGCCGGGAGGGGGCGCGGGGTGGGCACTGAAGCTTTCTTT. The chain couples TRBV4-1 to TRBJ1-1; 7 nucleotides agree with TRBD1. After removal of 7 bases from V and 4 bases from J, the junction contained 18 bases not matched to a gene. The CDR3 covers 17 residues. Per the germline V gene, CDR1 is MGHRA and CDR2 is YSYEKL.

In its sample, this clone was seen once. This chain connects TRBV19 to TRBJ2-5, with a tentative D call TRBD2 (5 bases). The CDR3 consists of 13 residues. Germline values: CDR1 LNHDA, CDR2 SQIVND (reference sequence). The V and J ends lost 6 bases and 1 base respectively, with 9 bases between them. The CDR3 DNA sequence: TGTGCCAGTAGCTGGGCGGGCCAAGAGACCCAGTACTTC. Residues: CASSWAGQETQYF.

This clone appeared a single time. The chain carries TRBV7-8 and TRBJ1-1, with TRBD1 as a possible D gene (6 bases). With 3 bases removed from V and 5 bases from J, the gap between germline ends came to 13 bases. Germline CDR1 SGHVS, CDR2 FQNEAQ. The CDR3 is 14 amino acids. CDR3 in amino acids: CASSFPRDTTEAFF. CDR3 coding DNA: TGTGCCAGCAGCTTCCCCCGGGACACAACTGAAGCTTTCTTT.

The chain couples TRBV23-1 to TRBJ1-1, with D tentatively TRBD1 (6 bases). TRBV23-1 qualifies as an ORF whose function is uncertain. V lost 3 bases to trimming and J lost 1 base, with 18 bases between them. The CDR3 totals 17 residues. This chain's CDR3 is CASSHPGQGIPNTEAFF. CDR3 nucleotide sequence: TGCGCCAGCAGTCATCCAGGGCAGGGGATACCGAACACTGAAGCTTTCTTT.

In nucleotides, the CDR3 is TGTGCCAGACAGGGGCCGGCGAGAGAGACCCAGTACTTC. The encoded protein is CARQGPARETQYF. V gene TRBV2 combines with J gene TRBJ2-5, with 7 bases fitting TRBD1. The ends lost 9 bases at V and 4 bases at J; junction bases unmatched: 8. Germline V CDR1 and CDR2: SNHLY, FYNNEI. CDR3 size: 13 residues.

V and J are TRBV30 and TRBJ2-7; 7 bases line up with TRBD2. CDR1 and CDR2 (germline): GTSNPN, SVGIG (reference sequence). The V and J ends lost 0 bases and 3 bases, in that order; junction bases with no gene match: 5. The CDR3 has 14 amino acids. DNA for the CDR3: TGTGCCTGGAGTGTCAGCGGGGTTAACTACGAGCAGTACTTC. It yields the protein CAWSVSGVNYEQYF.

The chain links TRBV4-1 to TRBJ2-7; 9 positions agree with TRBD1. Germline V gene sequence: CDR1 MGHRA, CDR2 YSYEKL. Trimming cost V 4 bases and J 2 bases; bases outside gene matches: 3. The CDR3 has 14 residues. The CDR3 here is CASSLGTGPYEQYF. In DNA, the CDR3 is TGCGCCAGCAGCCTCGGGACAGGGCCCTACGAGCAGTACTTC.

The CDR3 DNA reads TGCGCCAGCAGCCCAATGGCGGGGGTGGTGACTAATGAAAAACTGTTTTTT. As protein: CASSPMAGVVTNEKLFF. The genes are TRBV5-1 and TRBJ1-4; tentatively, D is TRBD1 (5 bases). There are 17 residues in the CDR3. The ends were cut back, 4 bases at V and 2 bases at J, with 18 bases in the middle. Germline V lookup: CDR1 SGHRS, CDR2 YFSETQ.

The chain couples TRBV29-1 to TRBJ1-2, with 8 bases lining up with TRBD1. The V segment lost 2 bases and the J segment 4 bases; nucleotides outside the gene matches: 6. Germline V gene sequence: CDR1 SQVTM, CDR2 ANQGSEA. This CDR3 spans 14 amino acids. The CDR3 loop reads CSVERDRGGYGYTF. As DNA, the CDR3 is TGCAGCGTTGAACGTGACAGGGGCGGCTATGGCTACACCTTC.